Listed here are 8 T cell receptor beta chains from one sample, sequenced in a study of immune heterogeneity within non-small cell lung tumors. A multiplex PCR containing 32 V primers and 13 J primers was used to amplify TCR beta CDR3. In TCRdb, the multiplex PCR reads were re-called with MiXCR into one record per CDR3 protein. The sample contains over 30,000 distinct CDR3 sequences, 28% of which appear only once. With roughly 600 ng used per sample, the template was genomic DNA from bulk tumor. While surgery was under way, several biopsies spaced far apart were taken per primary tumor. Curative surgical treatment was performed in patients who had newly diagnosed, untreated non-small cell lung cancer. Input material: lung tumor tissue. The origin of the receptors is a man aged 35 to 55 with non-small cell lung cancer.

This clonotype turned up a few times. The CDR3 sequence is CASSSGNQETQYF. The CDR3 DNA sequence: TGCGCCAGCAGCTCAGGGAACCAAGAGACCCAGTACTTC. The chain links TRBV4-3 to TRBJ2-5; a possible D gene is TRBD1 (5 bases). V lost 5 bases to trimming and J lost 0 bases, with 7 bases between them. The CDR3 contains 13 residues. Germline V lookup: CDR1 LGHNA, CDR2 YSLEER.

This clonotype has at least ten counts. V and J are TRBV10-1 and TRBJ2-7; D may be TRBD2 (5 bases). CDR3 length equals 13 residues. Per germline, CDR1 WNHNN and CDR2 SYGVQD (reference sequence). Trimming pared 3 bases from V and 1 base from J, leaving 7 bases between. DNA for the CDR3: TGCGCCAGCAGTGAAGGAGGATCCTACGAGCAGTACTTC. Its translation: CASSEGGSYEQYF.

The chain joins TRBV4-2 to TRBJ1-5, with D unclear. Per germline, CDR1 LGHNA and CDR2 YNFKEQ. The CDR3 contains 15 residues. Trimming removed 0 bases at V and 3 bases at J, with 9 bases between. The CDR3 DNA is TGTGCCAGCAGCCAAGATATGGCAGCCAATCAGCCCCAGCATTTT. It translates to CASSQDMAANQPQHF.

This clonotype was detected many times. This CDR3 reads CASRASYEQYF. Here the CDR3 DNA reads TGTGCCAGCAGGGCCTCCTACGAGCAGTACTTC. V is TRBV12-3 or TRBV12-4 and J is TRBJ2-7; D ambiguous. This CDR3 is built from 11 residues. With 6 bases removed from V and 0 bases from J, the gap between germline ends came to 3 bases.

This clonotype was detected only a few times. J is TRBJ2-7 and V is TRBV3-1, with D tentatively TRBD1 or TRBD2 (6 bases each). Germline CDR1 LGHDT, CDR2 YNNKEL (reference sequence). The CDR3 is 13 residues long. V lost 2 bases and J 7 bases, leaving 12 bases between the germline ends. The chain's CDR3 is CASSQLQGREQYF. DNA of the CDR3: TGTGCCAGCAGCCAACTCCAGGGGAGGGAGCAGTACTTC.

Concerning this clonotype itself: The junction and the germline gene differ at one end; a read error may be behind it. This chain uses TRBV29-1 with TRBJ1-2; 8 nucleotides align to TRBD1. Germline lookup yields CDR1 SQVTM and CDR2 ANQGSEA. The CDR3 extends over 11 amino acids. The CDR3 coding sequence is TGCAGCGTTTGGACAGGGAACGGCTGCACCTTC. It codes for CSVWTGNGCTF.

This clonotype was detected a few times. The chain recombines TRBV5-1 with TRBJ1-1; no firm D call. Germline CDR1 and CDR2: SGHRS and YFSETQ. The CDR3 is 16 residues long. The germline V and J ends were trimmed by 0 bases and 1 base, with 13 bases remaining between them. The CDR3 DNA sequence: TGCGCCAGCAGCTTGGAAGCAGGACTGAGGAACACTGAAGCTTTCTTT. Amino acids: CASSLEAGLRNTEAFF.

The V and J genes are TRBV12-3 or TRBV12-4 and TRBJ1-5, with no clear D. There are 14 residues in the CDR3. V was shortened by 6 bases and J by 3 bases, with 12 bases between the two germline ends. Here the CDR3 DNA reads TGTGCCAGCAGATTTCTTGGAGTCAATCAGCCCCAGCATTTT. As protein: CASRFLGVNQPQHF.